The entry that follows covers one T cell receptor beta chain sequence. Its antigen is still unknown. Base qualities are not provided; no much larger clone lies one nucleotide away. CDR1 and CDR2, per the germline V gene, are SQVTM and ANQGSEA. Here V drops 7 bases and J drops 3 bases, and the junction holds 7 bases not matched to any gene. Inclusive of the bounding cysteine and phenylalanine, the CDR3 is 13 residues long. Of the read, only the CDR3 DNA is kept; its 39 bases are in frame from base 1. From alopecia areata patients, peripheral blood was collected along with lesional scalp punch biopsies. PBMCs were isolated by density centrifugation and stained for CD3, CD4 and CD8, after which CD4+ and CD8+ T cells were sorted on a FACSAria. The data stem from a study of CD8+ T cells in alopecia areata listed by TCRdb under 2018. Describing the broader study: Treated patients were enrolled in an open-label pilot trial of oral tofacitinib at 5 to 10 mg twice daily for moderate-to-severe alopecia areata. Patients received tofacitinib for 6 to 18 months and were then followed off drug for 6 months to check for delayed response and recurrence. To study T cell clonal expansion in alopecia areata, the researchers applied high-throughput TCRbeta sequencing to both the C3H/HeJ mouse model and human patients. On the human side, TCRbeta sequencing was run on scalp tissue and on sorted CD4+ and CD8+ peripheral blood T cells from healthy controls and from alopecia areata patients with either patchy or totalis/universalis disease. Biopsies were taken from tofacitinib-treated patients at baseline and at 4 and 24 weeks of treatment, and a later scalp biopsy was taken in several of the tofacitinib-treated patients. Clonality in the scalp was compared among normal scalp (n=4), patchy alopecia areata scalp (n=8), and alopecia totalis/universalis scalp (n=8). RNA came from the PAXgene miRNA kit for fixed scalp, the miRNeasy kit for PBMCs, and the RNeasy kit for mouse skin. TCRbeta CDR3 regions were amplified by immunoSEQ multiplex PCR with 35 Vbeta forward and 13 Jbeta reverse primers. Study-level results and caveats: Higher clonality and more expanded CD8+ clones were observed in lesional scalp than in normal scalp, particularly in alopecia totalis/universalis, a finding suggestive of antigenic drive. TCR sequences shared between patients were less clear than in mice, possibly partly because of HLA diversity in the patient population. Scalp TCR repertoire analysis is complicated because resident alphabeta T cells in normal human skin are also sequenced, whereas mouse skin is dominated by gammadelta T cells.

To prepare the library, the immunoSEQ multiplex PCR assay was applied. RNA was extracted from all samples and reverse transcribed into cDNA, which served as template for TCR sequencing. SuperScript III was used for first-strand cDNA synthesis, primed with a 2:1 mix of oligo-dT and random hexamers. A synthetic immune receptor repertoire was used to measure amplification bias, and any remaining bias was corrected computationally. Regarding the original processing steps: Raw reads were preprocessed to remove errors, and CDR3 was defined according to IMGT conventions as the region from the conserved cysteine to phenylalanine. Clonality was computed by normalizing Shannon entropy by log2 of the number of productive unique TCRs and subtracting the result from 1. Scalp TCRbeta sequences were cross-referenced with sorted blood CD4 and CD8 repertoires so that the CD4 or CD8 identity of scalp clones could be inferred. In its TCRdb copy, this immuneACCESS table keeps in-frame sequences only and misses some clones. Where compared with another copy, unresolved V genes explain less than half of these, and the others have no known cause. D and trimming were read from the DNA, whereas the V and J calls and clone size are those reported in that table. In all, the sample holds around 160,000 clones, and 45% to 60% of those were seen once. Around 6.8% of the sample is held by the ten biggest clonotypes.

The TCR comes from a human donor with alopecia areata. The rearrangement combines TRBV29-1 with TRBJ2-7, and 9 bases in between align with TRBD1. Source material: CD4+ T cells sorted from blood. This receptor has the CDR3 CSATGTGSYEQYF. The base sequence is TGCAGCGCAACCGGGACAGGGAGCTACGAGCAGTACTTC.